The entry below describes one T cell receptor beta chain. These data are taken from a study of T-cell reconstitution after alpha-beta-depleted transplantation in children. CDR1 SGHAT and CDR2 FQDESV come from the germline V gene (reference sequence). Trimming removed 5 bases at V and 1 base at J, with 18 bases between. The CDR3 spans 16 residues. A TCRbeta library incorporating unique molecular identifiers was prepared. TCRdb processed the PCR reads anew with MiXCR; each CDR3 protein has one entry. Of 400,000 to 500,000 distinct CDR3 sequences listed, roughly 11% are singletons. The source is a human donor who donated a stem cell graft to a child with acute myeloid leukemia. The source was PBMCs from the stem cell graft donor, collected from the stem cell graft. The gene calls are TRBV11-1 and TRBJ2-7; perhaps TRBD2 as D (6 bases). The CDR3 nucleotides read TGTGCCAGCAGCCCTGCCGGGGGAGCCAGTTCCTACGAGCAGTACTTC. Protein: CASSPAGGASSYEQYF.